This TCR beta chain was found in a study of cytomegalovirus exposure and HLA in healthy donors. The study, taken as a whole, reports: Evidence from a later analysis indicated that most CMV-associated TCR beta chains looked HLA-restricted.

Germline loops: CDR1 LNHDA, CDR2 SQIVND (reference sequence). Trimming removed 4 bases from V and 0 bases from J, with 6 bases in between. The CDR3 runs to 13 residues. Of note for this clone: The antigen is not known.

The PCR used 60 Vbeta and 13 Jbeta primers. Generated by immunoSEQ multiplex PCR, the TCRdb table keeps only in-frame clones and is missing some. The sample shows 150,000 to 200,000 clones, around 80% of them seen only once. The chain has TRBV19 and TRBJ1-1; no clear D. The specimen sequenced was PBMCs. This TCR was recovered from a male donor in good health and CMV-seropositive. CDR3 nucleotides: TGTGCCAGTAGTAATGAGCTGAACACTGAAGCTTTCTTT. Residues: CASSNELNTEAFF.